The 14 T cell receptor beta chains listed next were all sequenced from one sample in a study of sequential checkpoint blockade in melanoma. The method was immunoSEQ multiplex PCR; TCRdb's version includes in-frame clones alone and lacks a portion of them. The data hold some 7,000 clones, with 23% observed a single time. Treatment indicated: randomized to nivolumab then ipilimumab (arm A) or the reverse (arm B). This specimen consisted of tumor tissue (inferred from file names), obtained from a patient given nivolumab and ipilimumab in sequence. Source of these receptors: a human donor with melanoma.

This clone was picked up a small number of times. V and J are TRBV28 and TRBJ1-1; D uncertain. V dropped 5 bases and J dropped 3 bases, with 22 bases sitting between them. CDR1 and CDR2 from the germline V gene are MDHEN and SYDVKM. CDR3 size: 17 residues. The CDR3 is CASSRSKTLTAYTEAFF. As DNA, the CDR3 is TGTGCCAGCAGTCGCTCTAAAACCCTCACCGCTTACACTGAAGCTTTCTTT.

This rearrangement joins TRBV28 to TRBJ2-7, with D unresolved. The CDR3 runs to 13 residues. CDR1 is MDHEN, CDR2 SYDVKM, per germline. The ends were cut back, 5 bases at V and 3 bases at J, with 11 bases in the middle. Here the CDR3 DNA reads TGTGCCAGCAGTACATACACCAACTACGAGCAGTACGTC. Translating it yields CASSTYTNYEQYV.

This clone was recorded a few times. The CDR3 region has the DNA TGTGCCAGCAGTTTCATCACAGGTCGGGAGACCCAGTACTTC. Protein product: CASSFITGRETQYF. This chain connects TRBV28 to TRBJ2-5; D possibly corresponds to TRBD1 (5 bases). CDR3 size: 14 residues. Germline CDR1 is MDHEN and CDR2 is SYDVKM. V shed 3 bases and J shed 5 bases, with 13 bases lying between them.

This rearrangement joins TRBV25-1 to TRBJ2-2; D may be TRBD1 or TRBD2 (5 bases each). CDR3 length: 14 residues. Germline CDR1 reads MGHDK; CDR2 reads SYGVNS. The germline V and J ends were trimmed by 5 bases and 4 bases, with 11 bases remaining between them. In nucleotides, the CDR3 is TGTGCCAGCAGTTGGTTCGGGGCCACCGGGGAGCTGTTTTTT. Its protein product is CASSWFGATGELFF.

V gene TRBV28 combines with J gene TRBJ1-2, with D unclear. V lost 5 bases, J lost 5 bases, and 21 bases lay in between. This CDR3 has 16 amino acids. Per germline, CDR1 MDHEN and CDR2 SYDVKM. Here the CDR3 DNA reads TGTGCCAGCAGTCCCCCGTATGGGTCGTCGTATTATGGCTACACCTTC. As protein: CASSPPYGSSYYGYTF.

The rearrangement uses TRBV15 and TRBJ2-2; no firm D call. V shed 5 bases and J shed 0 bases, with 13 bases lying between them. The CDR3 runs to 16 residues. CDR1 LNHNV and CDR2 YYDKDF come from the germline V gene (reference sequence). This CDR3 is CATSLMAVANTGELFF. DNA for the CDR3: TGTGCCACCAGCCTTATGGCAGTTGCGAACACCGGGGAGCTGTTTTTT. Using reference TRBV15 and TRBJ2-2 for the parts outside the CDR3, the full variable domain is DAMVIQNPRYQVTQFGKPVTLSCSQTLNHNVMYWYQQKSSQAPKLLFHYYDKDFNNEADTPDNFQSRRPNTSFCFLDIRSPGLGDTAMYLCATSLMAVANTGELFFGEGSRLTVL.

V gene TRBV29-1 combines with J gene TRBJ1-2; 7 nucleotides line up with TRBD1. The V and J ends lost 3 bases and 8 bases, in that order; junction bases with no gene match: 9. The CDR3 spans 13 residues. Germline V lookup: CDR1 SQVTM, CDR2 ANQGSEA. The CDR3 DNA reads TGCAGCGTTGACCCCTCAGGGGGTCGGGGCTACACCTTC. Amino acids: CSVDPSGGRGYTF.

This chain joins TRBV5-1 and TRBJ1-1; D remains ambiguous. Per the germline V gene, CDR1 is SGHRS and CDR2 is YFSETQ. V was cut by 0 bases and J by 5 bases, with 11 bases left in between. The CDR3 extends over 14 amino acids. CDR3 sequence: CASSLDILGTEAFF. The DNA of the CDR3 is TGCGCCAGCAGCTTGGATATATTGGGGACTGAAGCTTTCTTT.

This chain links TRBV14 with TRBJ1-1; maybe TRBD1 (6 bases). Germline CDR1 reads SGHDN; CDR2 reads FVKESK. V gave up 1 base and J gave up 2 bases, with 11 bases separating them. The CDR3 runs 15 residues. CDR3 sequence (DNA): TGTGCCAGCAGCCAAGCACAGGGTATTAACACTGAAGCTTTCTTT. As protein: CASSQAQGINTEAFF.

The sample holds a few counts of this clone. The chain carries TRBV7-6 and TRBJ2-1; no reliable D call. V lost 3 bases to trimming and J lost 5 bases, with 14 bases between them. The V gene's germline CDR1 is SGHVS and CDR2 FNYEAQ. The CDR3 totals 15 residues. This CDR3 is CASSLVGRSHNEQFF. The CDR3 bases are TGTGCCAGCAGCTTGGTCGGACGGAGTCACAATGAGCAGTTCTTC.

This clone appeared a few times. The chain combines TRBV9 with TRBJ2-2; D gene uncertain. The germline V gene has CDR1 SGDLS and CDR2 YYNGEE. V was shortened by 3 bases and J by 5 bases, with 5 bases between the two germline ends. The CDR3 runs to 12 residues. The CDR3 region has the DNA TGTGCCAGCAGCGAACAGACCGGGGAGCTGTTTTTT. Its protein product is CASSEQTGELFF.

This clone was observed a handful of times. DNA for the CDR3: TGTGCCAGCAGCTTAGGGGAGGGCCTAGCGGAATACGAGCAGTACGTC. Its translation: CASSLGEGLAEYEQYV. The chain couples TRBV11-1 to TRBJ2-7; 7 nucleotides match TRBD2. This CDR3 region has 16 residues. Germline loops: CDR1 SGHAT, CDR2 FQDESV (reference sequence). Losses at the gene ends were 1 base for V and 4 bases for J; bases not matched to a gene: 10.

This clone was seen a few times. This sequence joins TRBV25-1 and TRBJ1-1, with a tentative D call TRBD1 (6 bases). CDR1 is MGHDK and CDR2 is SYGVNS in the germline V gene. The length of the CDR3 is 13 residues. The ends were cut back, 6 bases at V and 2 bases at J, with 10 bases in the middle. The CDR3 DNA sequence: TGTGCCAGCAGGAGGGGACACAACACTGAAGCTTTCTTT. Its protein product is CASRRGHNTEAFF.

Only one count was recorded for this clone. This chain links TRBV14 with TRBJ1-2, with TRBD1 matching 9 bases. The CDR3 extends over 15 amino acids. J lost 2 bases, V lost 1 base, and 2 bases had no gene match. CDR1 is SGHDN and CDR2 is FVKESK in the germline V gene. This chain's CDR3 is CASSQGGQGNYGYTF. The CDR3 DNA is TGTGCCAGCAGCCAAGGGGGACAGGGAAACTATGGCTACACCTTC.